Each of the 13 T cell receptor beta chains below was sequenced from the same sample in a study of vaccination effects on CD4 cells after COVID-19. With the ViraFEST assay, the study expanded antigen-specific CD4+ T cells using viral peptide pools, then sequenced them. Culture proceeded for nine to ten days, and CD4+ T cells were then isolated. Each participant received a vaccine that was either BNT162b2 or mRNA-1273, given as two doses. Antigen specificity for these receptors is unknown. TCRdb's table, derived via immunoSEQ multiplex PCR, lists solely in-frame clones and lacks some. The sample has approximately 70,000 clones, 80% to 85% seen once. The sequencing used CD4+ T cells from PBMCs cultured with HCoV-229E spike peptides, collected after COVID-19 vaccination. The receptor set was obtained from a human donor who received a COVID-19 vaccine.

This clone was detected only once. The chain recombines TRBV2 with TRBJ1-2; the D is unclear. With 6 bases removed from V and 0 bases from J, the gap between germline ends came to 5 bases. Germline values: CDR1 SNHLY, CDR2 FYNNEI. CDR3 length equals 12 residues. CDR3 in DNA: TGTGCCAGCAGACAGTCTAACTATGGCTACACCTTC. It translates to CASRQSNYGYTF.

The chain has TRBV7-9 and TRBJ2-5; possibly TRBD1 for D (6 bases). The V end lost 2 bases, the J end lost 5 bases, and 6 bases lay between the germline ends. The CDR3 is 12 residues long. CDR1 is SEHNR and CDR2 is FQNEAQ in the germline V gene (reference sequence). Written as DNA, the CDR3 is TGTGCCAGCAGCTTACAGGGGGAGACCCAGTACTTC. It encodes CASSLQGETQYF. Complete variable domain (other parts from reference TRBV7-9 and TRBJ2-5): DTGVSQNPRHKITKRGQNVTFRCDPISEHNRLYWYRQTLGQGPEFLTYFQNEAQLEKSRLLSDRFSAERPKGSFSTLEIQRTEQGDSAMYLCASSLQGETQYFGPGTRLLVL.

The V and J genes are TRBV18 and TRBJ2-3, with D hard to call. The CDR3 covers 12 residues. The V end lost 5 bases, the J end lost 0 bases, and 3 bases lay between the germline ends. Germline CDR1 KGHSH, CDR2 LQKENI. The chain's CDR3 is CASSSSTDTQYF. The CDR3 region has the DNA TGTGCCAGCTCATCCAGCACAGATACGCAGTATTTT. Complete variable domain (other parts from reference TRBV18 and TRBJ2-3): NAGVMQNPRHLVRRRGQEARLRCSPMKGHSHVYWYRQLPEEGLKFMVYLQKENIIDESGMPKERFSAEFPKEGPSILRIQQVVRGDSAAYFCASSSSTDTQYFGPGTRLTVL.

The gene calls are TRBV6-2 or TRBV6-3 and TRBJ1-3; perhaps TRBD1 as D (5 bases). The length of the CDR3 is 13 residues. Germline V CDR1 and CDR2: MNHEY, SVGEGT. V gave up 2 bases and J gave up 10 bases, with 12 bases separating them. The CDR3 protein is CASSYVGQTTIYF. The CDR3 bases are TGTGCCAGCAGTTACGTCGGACAAACGACCATATATTTT.

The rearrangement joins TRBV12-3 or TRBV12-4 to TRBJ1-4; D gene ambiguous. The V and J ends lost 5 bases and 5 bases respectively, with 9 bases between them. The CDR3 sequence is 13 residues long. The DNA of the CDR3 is TGTGCCAGCAGTAGGACGGAAAATGAAAAACTGTTTTTT. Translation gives CASSRTENEKLFF.

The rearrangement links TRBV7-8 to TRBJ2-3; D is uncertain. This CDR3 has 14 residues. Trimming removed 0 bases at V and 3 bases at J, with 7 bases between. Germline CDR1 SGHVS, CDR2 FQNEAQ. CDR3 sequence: CASSLAGQTDTQYF. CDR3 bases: TGTGCCAGCAGCTTAGCCGGTCAGACAGATACGCAGTATTTT.

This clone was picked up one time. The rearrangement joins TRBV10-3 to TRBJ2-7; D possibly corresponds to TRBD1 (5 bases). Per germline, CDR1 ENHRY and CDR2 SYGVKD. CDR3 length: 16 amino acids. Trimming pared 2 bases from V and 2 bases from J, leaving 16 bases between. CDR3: CAISEPNIAGTYEQYV. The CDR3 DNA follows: TGTGCCATCAGTGAGCCGAACATCGCAGGGACCTACGAGCAGTACGTC.

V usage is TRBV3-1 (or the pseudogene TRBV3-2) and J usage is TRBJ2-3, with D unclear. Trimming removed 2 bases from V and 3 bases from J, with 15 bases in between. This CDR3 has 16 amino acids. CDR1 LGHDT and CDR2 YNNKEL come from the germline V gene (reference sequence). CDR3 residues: CASSQISGLLTDTQYF. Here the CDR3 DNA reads TGTGCCAGCAGCCAAATCTCCGGGTTGTTGACAGATACGCAGTATTTT.

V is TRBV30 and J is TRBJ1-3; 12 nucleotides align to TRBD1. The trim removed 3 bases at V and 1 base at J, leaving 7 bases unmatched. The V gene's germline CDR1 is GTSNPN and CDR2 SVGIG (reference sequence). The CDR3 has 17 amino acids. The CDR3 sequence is CAWRKGQGASSGNTIYF. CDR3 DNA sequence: TGTGCCTGGAGGAAGGGACAGGGGGCATCGTCTGGAAACACCATATATTTT.

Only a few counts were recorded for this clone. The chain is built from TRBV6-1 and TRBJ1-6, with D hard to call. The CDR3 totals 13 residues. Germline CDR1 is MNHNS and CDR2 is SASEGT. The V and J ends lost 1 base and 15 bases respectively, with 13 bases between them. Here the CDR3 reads CASSEDVFLLLHF. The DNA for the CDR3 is TGTGCCAGCAGTGAAGACGTATTCTTACTCCTCCACTTT.

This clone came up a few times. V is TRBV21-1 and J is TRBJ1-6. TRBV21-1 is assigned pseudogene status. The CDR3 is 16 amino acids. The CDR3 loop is CASSKAPVSYNSPLHF. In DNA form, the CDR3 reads TGTGCCAGCAGCAAAGCCCCCGTCTCCTATAATTCACCCCTCCACTTT.

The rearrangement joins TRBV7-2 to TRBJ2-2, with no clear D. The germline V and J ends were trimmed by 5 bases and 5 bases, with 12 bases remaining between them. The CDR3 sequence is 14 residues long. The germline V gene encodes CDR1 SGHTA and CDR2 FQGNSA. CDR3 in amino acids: CASSPDWGTGELFF. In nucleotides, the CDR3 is TGTGCCAGCAGCCCCGATTGGGGAACCGGGGAGCTGTTTTTT.

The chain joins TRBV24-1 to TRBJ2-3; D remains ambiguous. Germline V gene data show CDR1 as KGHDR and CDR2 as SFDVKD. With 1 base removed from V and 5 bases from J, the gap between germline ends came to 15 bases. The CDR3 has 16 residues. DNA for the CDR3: TGTGCCACCAGTGATTTTGAGGTTTTAGGGAAAGATACGCAGTATTTT. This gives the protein CATSDFEVLGKDTQYF.